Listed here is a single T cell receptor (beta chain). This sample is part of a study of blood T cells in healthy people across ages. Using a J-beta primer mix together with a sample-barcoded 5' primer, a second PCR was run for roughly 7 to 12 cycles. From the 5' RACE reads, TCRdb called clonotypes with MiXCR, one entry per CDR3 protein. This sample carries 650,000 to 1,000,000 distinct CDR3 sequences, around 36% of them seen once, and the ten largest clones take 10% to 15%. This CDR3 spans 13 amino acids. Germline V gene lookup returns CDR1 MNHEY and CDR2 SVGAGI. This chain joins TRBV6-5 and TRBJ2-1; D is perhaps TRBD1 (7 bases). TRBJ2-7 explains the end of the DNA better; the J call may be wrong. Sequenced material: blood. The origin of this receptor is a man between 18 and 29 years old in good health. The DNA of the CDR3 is TGTGCCAGCAGCCGACAGGGAGGCAATGAGCAGTACTTC. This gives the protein CASSRQGGNEQYF.